This paragraph reports one TCR beta chain. The antigen is undetermined. CDR3 length: 17 residues. The germline gives CDR1 SGHTS, CDR2 YDEGEE. After removal of 0 bases from V and 4 bases from J, the junction contained 8 bases not matched to a gene. This sample was taken from a study of shared clonotypes between healthy human individuals. Study-level points and caveats: The study drew on few donors, limiting represented genetic and exposure-history diversity. Generally, naive subsets came out with larger estimated richness than memory subsets. Clonotypes shared by all four sorted-subset donors had higher generation probabilities than non-shared clonotypes.

The assay was immunoSEQ multiplex PCR, and TCRdb's table has in-frame clones only and misses some. The table lists more than 1,200,000 clones, approximately 98.5% of them singletons. The V gene is TRBV5-8, the J gene TRBJ2-1, with TRBD2 matching over 9 bases. The material sequenced was naive CD4+ T cells sorted from blood. Subset specified: CD45RA+ positively selected. The sequence was collected from a man aged 30-40 years in good health. This CDR3 is CASSLVVSAGGYNEQFF. CDR3 coding DNA: TGTGCCAGCAGCTTGGTTGTGTCAGCGGGAGGATACAATGAGCAGTTCTTC.